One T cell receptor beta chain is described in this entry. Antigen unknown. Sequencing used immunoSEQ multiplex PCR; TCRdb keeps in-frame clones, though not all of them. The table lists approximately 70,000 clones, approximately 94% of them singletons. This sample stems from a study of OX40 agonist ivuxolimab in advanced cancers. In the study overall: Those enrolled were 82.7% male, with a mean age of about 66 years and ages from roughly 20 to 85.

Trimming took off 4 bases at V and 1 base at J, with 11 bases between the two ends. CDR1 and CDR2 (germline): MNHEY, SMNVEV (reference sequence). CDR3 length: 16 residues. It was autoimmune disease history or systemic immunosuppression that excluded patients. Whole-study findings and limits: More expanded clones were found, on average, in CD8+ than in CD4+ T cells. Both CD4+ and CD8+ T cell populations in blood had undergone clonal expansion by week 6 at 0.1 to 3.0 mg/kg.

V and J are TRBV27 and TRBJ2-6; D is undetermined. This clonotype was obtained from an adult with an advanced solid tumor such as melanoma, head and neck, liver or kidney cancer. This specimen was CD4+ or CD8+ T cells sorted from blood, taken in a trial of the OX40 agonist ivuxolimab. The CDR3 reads CASSSLALSGANVLTF. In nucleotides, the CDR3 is TGTGCCAGCAGTTCCCTCGCCCTATCTGGGGCCAACGTCCTGACTTTC.